One and the same sample provided the 18 T cell receptor beta chains below, sequenced in a study of CD4 T cells in relation to SARS-CoV-2 and coronaviruses. Data came from immunoSEQ multiplex PCR; TCRdb stores just in-frame clones and leaves some out. The data hold tens of thousands of clones, with roughly 84% observed a single time. The antigens of these receptors remain unknown. Material: naive CD4+ T cells from PBMCs, cultured in vitro. Subset defined: naive CD4+ T cells isolated by negative enrichment. The origin of the receptors is an adult with COVID-19.

This clone appeared once. The chain links TRBV20-1 to TRBJ1-2; the D is unclear. The CDR3 spans 10 residues. Germline values: CDR1 DFQATT, CDR2 SNEGSKA (reference sequence). Trimming removed 7 bases from V and 6 bases from J, with 9 bases in between. CDR3 residues: CSGSLNGYTF. The CDR3 DNA follows: TGCAGTGGAAGTCTGAATGGCTACACCTTC.

CDR3 amino acids: CASSLVADTQYF. The CDR3 region has the DNA TGTGCCAGCAGCTTAGTTGCGGATACGCAGTATTTT. This rearrangement joins TRBV11-3 to TRBJ2-3; D gene unclear. Trimming removed 1 base from V and 6 bases from J, with 5 bases in between. Germline CDR1 SGHNT, CDR2 YENEEA. The CDR3 totals 12 residues.

The V call is TRBV7-3, the J call TRBJ2-3; tentatively, D is TRBD1 (6 bases). This CDR3 is built from 12 residues. The germline CDR1 and CDR2 sequences are SGHTA and FQGTGA. V was shortened by 4 bases and J by 4 bases, with 6 bases between the two germline ends. The CDR3 loop is CASSSGADTQYF. The CDR3 DNA is TGTGCCAGCAGCTCAGGGGCAGATACGCAGTATTTT.

The genes are TRBV30 and TRBJ2-5; TRBD1 aligns across 9 bases. V shed 3 bases, J shed 5 bases, and the junction held 4 bases outside the gene matches. This CDR3 is 13 amino acids long. Germline V gives CDR1 GTSNPN, CDR2 SVGIG (reference sequence). For the CDR3, the DNA is TGTGCCTGGAGCACAGGGGGCAGGGAGACCCAGTACTTC. Translated: CAWSTGGRETQYF.

The V call is TRBV7-9, the J call TRBJ1-2; the D is unclear. Germline V gives CDR1 SEHNR, CDR2 FQNEAQ (reference sequence). V shed 1 base and J shed 6 bases, with 9 bases lying between them. This CDR3 is built from 13 residues. CDR3 bases: TGTGCCAGCAGCTTAGTTTATAAGAATGGCTACACCTTC. It encodes CASSLVYKNGYTF.

This clone showed up just once. V is TRBV18 and J is TRBJ2-7, with 10 bases lining up with TRBD1. The CDR3 loop spans 15 amino acids. CDR1 is KGHSH and CDR2 is LQKENI in the germline V gene. With V trimmed by 4 bases and J by 3 bases, 6 bases remained unmatched. The CDR3 loop is CASSLGQGGYYEQYF. DNA of the CDR3: TGTGCCAGCTCACTCGGACAGGGGGGGTACTACGAGCAGTACTTC.

This rearrangement joins TRBV2 to TRBJ2-4; D gene unclear. The CDR3 contains 15 residues. CDR1 SNHLY and CDR2 FYNNEI come from the germline V gene. V was trimmed by 0 bases and J by 5 bases, leaving 11 bases between them. The CDR3 spells CASSEAWRGENIQYF. The CDR3 nucleotides read TGTGCCAGCAGTGAAGCGTGGAGAGGTGAAAACATTCAGTACTTC.

The V call is TRBV28, the J call TRBJ2-7; 9 nucleotides line up with TRBD2. The CDR3 spans 14 residues. Losses at the gene ends were 7 bases for V and 9 bases for J; bases not matched to a gene: 13. Germline assignment: CDR1 MDHEN and CDR2 SYDVKM. CDR3 region: CASNRAGGPFVQYF. The DNA for the CDR3 is TGTGCCAGCAACCGAGCGGGAGGCCCCTTTGTGCAGTACTTC.

This sequence joins TRBV7-2 and TRBJ2-3; 10 bases are a match to TRBD2. The V and J ends lost 5 bases and 15 bases, in that order; junction bases with no gene match: 11. Per germline, CDR1 SGHTA and CDR2 FQGNSA. CDR3 size: 13 residues. CDR3 nucleotide sequence: TGTGCCAGCAGCCCCCAAGCGGGAGGGGAATTATATTTT. This codes for CASSPQAGGELYF.

The J gene is TRBJ2-6, the V gene TRBV9, with D hard to call. The CDR3 is made up of 14 amino acids. V shed 2 bases and J shed 0 bases, with 3 bases lying between them. Looked up from germline, CDR1 is SGDLS and CDR2 is YYNGEE. The CDR3 loop reads CASSVDSGANVLTF. The CDR3 nucleotides read TGTGCCAGCAGCGTTGACTCTGGGGCCAACGTCCTGACTTTC.

V and J are TRBV18 and TRBJ2-1; 9 bases map to TRBD2. The CDR3 is 15 residues long. V lost 4 bases to trimming and J lost 8 bases; unmatched junction nucleotides: 9. From germline, CDR1 is KGHSH and CDR2 LQKENI. CDR3 sequence reads: CASSLGREGLDEQFF. In DNA, the CDR3 is TGTGCCAGCTCACTCGGGCGGGAGGGCCTGGATGAGCAGTTCTTC.

The gene calls are TRBV6-5 and TRBJ2-1, with 7 bases lining up with TRBD2. Germline V gene data show CDR1 as MNHEY and CDR2 as SVGAGI. This CDR3 is built from 15 residues. Trimming took 8 bases from V and 7 from J; bases not matched to a gene: 14. The CDR3 loop is CASRSMGGIKNEQFF. The CDR3 nucleotides read TGTGCCAGCCGATCCATGGGGGGGATTAAGAATGAGCAGTTCTTC.

The chain couples TRBV15 to TRBJ1-4, with 12 bases lining up with TRBD1. V dropped 3 bases and J dropped 2; count of bases not matched to a gene: 4. The CDR3 totals 17 residues. Looked up from germline, CDR1 is LNHNV and CDR2 is YYDKDF (reference sequence). The CDR3, as DNA: TGTGCCACCAGCAGCGGGGACAGGGGGCTCACTAATGAAAAACTGTTTTTT. This gives the protein CATSSGDRGLTNEKLFF.

This clone appeared once. The chain carries TRBV4-1 and TRBJ2-5; TRBD2 matches at 10 bases. The V gene end was trimmed by 5 bases and the J gene end by 4 bases; junction bases not matched to a gene: 4. Germline assignment: CDR1 MGHRA and CDR2 YSYEKL. The CDR3 spans 14 residues. CDR3 loop: CASSALAGVETQYF. CDR3 DNA: TGCGCCAGCAGCGCGCTAGCGGGAGTAGAGACCCAGTACTTC.

This sequence joins TRBV6-5 and TRBJ2-1; 12 positions match TRBD2. Germline CDR1 and CDR2: MNHEY and SVGAGI. This CDR3 has 15 amino acids. With 6 bases clipped from V and 10 bases from J, the junction kept 10 bases outside the gene matches. CDR3 residues: CASRMTSGSTGEQFF. The DNA of the CDR3 is TGTGCCAGCAGGATGACTAGCGGGAGTACGGGAGAGCAGTTCTTC.

The V and J genes are TRBV5-4 and TRBJ1-2; D not resolved. The V and J ends lost 0 bases and 2 bases respectively, with 5 bases between them. Germline V gene data show CDR1 as SGHNT and CDR2 as YYREEE (reference sequence). The CDR3 has 13 residues. CDR3 nucleotide sequence: TGTGCCAGCAGCTTGGATCCAAACTATGGCTACACCTTC. Translating gives CASSLDPNYGYTF.

V is TRBV11-2 and J is TRBJ2-1, with TRBD2 identical over 7 bases. This CDR3 comprises 15 residues. Germline V gives CDR1 SGHAT, CDR2 FQNNGV. The V segment lost 2 bases and the J segment 2 bases; nucleotides outside the gene matches: 3. CDR3 coding DNA: TGTGCCAGCAGCTTAAGGGAGGGCACCTACAATGAGCAGTTCTTC. This codes for CASSLREGTYNEQFF.

This clone was seen only a few times. The J gene is TRBJ2-7, the V gene TRBV30; D is undetermined. The V gene lost 4 bases and the J gene lost 3 bases, with 10 bases spanning the gap. In germline, CDR1 is GTSNPN, CDR2 SVGIG (reference sequence). CDR3 length equals 12 residues. The CDR3 is CAWNRVNYEQYF. The CDR3 nucleotides are TGTGCCTGGAACCGGGTGAACTACGAGCAGTACTTC.